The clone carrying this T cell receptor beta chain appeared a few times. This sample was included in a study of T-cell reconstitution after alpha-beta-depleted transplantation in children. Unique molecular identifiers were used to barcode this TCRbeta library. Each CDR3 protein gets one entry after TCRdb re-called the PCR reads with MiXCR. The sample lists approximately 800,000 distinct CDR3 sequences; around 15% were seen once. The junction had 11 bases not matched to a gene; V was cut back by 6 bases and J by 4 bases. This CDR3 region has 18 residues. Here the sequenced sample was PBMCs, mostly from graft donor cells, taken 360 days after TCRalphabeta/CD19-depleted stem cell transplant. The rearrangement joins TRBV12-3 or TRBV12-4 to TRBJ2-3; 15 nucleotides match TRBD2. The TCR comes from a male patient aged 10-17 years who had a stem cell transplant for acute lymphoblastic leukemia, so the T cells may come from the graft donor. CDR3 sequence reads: CASRRGLAGGSGADTQYF. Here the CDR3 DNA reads TGTGCCAGCAGACGGGGACTAGCGGGAGGTAGTGGTGCAGATACGCAGTATTTT.